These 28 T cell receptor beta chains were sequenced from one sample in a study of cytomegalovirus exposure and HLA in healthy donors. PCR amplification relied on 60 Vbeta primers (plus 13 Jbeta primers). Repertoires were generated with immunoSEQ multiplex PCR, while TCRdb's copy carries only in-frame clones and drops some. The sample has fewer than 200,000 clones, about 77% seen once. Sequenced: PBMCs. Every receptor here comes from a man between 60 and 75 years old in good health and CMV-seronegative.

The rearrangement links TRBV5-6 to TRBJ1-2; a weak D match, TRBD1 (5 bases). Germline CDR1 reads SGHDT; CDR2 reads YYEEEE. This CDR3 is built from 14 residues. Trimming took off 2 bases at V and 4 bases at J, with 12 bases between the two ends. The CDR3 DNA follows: TGTGCCAGCAGCTTCTACAGGATTCGCTATGGCTACACCTTC. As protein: CASSFYRIRYGYTF. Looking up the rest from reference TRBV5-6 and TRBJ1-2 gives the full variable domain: DAGVTQSPTHLIKTRGQQVTLRCSPKSGHDTVSWYQQALGQGPQFIFQYYEEEERQRGNFPDRFSGHQFPNYSSELNVNALLLGDSALYLCASSFYRIRYGYTFGSGTRLTVV.

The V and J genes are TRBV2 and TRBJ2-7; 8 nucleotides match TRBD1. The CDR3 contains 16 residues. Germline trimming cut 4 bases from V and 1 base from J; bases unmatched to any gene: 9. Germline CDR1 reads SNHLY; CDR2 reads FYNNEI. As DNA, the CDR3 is TGTGCCAGCAGTGGGGCTGAGACAGGGGTTTCCTACGAGCAGTACTTC. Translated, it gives CASSGAETGVSYEQYF.

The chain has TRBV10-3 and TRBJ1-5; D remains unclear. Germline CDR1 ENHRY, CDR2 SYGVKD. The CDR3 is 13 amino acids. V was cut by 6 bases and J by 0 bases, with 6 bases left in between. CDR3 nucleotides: TGTGCCATCAGCAGACATAGCAATCAGCCCCAGCATTTT. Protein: CAISRHSNQPQHF.

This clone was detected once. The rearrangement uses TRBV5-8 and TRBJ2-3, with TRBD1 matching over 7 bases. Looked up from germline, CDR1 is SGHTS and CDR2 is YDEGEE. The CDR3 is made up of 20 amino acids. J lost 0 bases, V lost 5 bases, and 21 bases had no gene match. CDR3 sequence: CASSSVPGQISRSSTDTQYF. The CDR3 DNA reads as TGTGCCAGCAGTTCCGTCCCGGGACAGATTTCCCGAAGTAGCACAGATACGCAGTATTTT.

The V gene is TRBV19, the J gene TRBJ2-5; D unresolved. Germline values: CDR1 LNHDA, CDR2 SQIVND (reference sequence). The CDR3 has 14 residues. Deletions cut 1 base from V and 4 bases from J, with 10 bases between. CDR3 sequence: CASSIVGSLETQYF. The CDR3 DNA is TGTGCCAGTAGTATAGTCGGGTCTCTAGAGACCCAGTACTTC.

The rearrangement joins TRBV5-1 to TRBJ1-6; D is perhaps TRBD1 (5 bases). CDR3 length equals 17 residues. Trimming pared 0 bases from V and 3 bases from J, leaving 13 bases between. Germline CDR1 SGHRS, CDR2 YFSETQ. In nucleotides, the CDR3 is TGCGCCAGCAGCTTGGGGTTCGGGGGTAACTATAATTCACCCCTCCACTTT. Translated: CASSLGFGGNYNSPLHF.

CDR3 bases: TGTGCCAGTAGCCCGGGACAGGCCAGCGGGGGCTACACCTTC. Translated, it gives CASSPGQASGGYTF. The V and J genes are TRBV19 and TRBJ1-2; 8 bases align to TRBD1. The CDR3 length is 14 residues. The V gene's germline CDR1 is LNHDA and CDR2 SQIVND (reference sequence). V lost 6 bases and J lost 8; bases outside the gene matches: 11.

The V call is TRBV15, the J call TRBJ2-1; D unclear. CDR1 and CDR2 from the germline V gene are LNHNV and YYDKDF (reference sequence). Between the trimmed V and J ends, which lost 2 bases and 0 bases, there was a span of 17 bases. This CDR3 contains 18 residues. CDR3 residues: CATSRRLASRPSYNEQFF. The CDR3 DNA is TGTGCCACCAGCAGACGCCTTGCTAGTAGACCCTCCTACAATGAGCAGTTCTTC.

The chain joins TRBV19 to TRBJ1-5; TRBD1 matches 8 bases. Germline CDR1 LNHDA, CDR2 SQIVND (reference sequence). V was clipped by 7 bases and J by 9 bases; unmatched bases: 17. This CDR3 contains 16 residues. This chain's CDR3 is CASTIGADRAAWPQHF. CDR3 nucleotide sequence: TGTGCCAGTACCATAGGCGCGGACAGGGCCGCTTGGCCCCAGCATTTT.

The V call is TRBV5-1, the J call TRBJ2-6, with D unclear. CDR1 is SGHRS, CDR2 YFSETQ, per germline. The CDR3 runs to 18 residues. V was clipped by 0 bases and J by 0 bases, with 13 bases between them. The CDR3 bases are TGCGCCAGCAGCTTGGGTCTCGCGAGAAGCTCTGGGGCCAACGTCCTGACTTTC. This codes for CASSLGLARSSGANVLTF.

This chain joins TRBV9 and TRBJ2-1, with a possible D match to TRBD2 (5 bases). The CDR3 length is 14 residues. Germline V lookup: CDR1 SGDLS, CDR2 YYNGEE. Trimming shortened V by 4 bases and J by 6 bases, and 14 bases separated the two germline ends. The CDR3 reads CASSPSGGSNEQFF. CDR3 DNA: TGTGCCAGCAGCCCCTCCGGAGGATCCAATGAGCAGTTCTTC.

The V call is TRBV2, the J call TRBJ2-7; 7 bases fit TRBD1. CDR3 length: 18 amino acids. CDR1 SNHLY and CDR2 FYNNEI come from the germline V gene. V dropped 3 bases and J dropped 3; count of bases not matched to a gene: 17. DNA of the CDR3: TGTGCCAGCAGTGATTGGGGCTTCTTGGCAGGGGGAAACTACGAGCAGTACTTC. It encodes CASSDWGFLAGGNYEQYF.

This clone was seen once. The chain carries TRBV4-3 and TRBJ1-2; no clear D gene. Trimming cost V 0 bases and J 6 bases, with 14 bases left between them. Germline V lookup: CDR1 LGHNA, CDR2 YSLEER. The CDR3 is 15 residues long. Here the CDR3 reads CASSQDSGGWDGYTF. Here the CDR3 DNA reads TGCGCCAGCAGCCAAGATAGTGGCGGATGGGATGGCTACACCTTC.

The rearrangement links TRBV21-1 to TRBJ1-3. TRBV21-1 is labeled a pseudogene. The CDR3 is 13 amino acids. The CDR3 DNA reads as TGTGCCAGCAGCAAAAAATGGAGGAACACCATATATTTT. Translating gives CASSKKWRNTIYF.

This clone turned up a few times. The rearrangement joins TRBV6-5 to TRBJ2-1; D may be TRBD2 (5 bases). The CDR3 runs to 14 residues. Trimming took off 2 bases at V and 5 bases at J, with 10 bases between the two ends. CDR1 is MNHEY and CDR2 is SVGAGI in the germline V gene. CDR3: CASSYTPGDNEQFF. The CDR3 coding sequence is TGTGCCAGCAGTTACACACCCGGGGACAATGAGCAGTTCTTC.

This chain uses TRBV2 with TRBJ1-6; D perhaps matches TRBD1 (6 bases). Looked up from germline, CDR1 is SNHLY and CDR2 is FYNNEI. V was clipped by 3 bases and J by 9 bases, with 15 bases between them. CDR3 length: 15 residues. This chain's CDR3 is CASSERVQGSSPLHF. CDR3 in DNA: TGTGCCAGCAGTGAGCGGGTCCAGGGGAGTTCACCCCTCCACTTT.

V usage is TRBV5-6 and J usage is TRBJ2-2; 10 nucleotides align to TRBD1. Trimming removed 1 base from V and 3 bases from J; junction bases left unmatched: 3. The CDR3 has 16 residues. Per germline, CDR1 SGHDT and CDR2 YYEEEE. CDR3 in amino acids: CASSLFGQGDTGELFF. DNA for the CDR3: TGTGCCAGCAGCTTGTTCGGACAGGGGGACACCGGGGAGCTGTTTTTT.

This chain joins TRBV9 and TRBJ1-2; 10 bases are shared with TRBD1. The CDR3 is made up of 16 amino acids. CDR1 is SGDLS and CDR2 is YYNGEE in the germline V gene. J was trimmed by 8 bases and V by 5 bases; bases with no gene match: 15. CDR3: CASRIPGQGSYGGYTF. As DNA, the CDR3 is TGTGCCAGCAGAATACCGGGACAGGGGAGTTATGGGGGCTACACCTTC.

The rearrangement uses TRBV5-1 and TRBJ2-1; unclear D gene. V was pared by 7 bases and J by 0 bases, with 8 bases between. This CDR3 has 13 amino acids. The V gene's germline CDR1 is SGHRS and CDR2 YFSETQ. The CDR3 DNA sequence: TGCGCCAGCGGTTCCGGCTCCTACAATGAGCAGTTCTTC. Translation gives CASGSGSYNEQFF.

This CDR3 is CASSEGTDGNSPLHF. The CDR3 DNA reads TGTGCCAGTAGCGAGGGGACAGACGGTAATTCACCCCTCCACTTT. The J gene is TRBJ1-6, the V gene TRBV19; 7 bases are shared with TRBD1. The CDR3 extends over 15 amino acids. Trimming cost V 6 bases and J 6 bases; bases outside gene matches: 8. CDR1 and CDR2 (germline): LNHDA, SQIVND (reference sequence).

For the CDR3, the DNA is TGTGCCAGCAGTAGGCTAGCGGGAGGGCCTAACACCTACGAGCAGTACTTC. Protein: CASSRLAGGPNTYEQYF. The gene calls are TRBV5-4 and TRBJ2-5; TRBD2 matches 12 bases. The DNA end is more similar to TRBJ2-7, so the J call may be wrong. The germline CDR1 and CDR2 sequences are SGHNT and YYREEE (reference sequence). The CDR3 extends over 17 amino acids.

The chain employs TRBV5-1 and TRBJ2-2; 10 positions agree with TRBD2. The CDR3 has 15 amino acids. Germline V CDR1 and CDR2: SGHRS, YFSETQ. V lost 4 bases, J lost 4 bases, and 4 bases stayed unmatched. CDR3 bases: TGCGCCAGCAGCGCCCGACTAGCGGGCACCGGGGAGCTGTTTTTT. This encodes CASSARLAGTGELFF.

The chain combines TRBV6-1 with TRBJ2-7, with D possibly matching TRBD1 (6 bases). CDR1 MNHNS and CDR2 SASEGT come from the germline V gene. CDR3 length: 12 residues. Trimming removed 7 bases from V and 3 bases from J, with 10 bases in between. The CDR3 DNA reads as TGTGCCAGCAACCAGGGGAGCTACGAGCAGTACTTC. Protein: CASNQGSYEQYF.

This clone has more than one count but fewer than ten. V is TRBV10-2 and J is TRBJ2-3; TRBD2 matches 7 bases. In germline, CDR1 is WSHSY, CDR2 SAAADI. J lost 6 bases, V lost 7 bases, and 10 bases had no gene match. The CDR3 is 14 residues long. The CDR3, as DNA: TGCGCCAGCACCTTACCTGGGAGGGACGATACGCAGTATTTT. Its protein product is CASTLPGRDDTQYF.

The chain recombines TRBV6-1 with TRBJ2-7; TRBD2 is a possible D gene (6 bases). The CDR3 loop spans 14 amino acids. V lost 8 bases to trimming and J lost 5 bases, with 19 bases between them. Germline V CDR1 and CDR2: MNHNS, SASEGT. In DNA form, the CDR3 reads TGTGCCAGCCCGGGGTTTGCGGGGTCCCACGAGCAGTACTTC. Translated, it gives CASPGFAGSHEQYF.

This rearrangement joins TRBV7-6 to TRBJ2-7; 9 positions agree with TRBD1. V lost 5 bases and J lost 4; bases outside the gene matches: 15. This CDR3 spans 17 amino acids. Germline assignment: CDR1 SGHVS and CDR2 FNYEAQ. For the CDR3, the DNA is TGTGCCAGCAGCCCGCGACTCCTTGGGACAGGGTTTTACGAGCAGTACTTC. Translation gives CASSPRLLGTGFYEQYF.

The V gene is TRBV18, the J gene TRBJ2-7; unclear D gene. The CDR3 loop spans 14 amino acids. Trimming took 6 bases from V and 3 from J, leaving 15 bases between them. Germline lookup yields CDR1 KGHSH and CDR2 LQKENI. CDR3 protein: CASSPPSSLYEQYF. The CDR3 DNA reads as TGTGCCAGCTCCCCCCCTTCGTCCCTCTACGAGCAGTACTTC.

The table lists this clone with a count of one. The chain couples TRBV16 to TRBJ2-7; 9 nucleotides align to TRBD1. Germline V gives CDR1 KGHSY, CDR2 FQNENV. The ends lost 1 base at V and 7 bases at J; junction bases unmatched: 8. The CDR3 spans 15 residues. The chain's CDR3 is CASSQFRGTGREQYF. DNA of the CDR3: TGTGCCAGCAGCCAATTTCGGGGGACAGGGCGTGAGCAGTACTTC.